The clone carrying this TCR beta chain has only one observation. These data belong to a study of blood T cell repertoires in COVID-19. The wider study: The origin of the acute and convalescent COVID-19 samples was the United States, Italy and Spain.

As handled by the study authors: The authors estimated nucleated cell counts from reference gene primer amplification. Profiled with immunoSEQ multiplex PCR; TCRdb holds only in-frame clones, not every one. The D gene and trimming were derived from the DNA, and the V and J assignments and clone size from that table. The sample holds about 170,000 clones, around 80% seen once. The CDR3 loop spans 15 amino acids. Germline lookup yields CDR1 MNHEY and CDR2 SMNVEV (reference sequence). V lost 3 bases and J lost 4; bases outside the gene matches: 6. What was sequenced was peripheral blood. The sequence was collected from a woman in her sixties or seventies with COVID-19, enrolled during active disease. V usage is TRBV27 and J usage is TRBJ1-2, with 9 bases fitting TRBD1. The CDR3 DNA reads TGTGCCAGCAGTTTCTCGGGACAGGGCGGCTATGGCTACACCTTC. Residues: CASSFSGQGGYGYTF.